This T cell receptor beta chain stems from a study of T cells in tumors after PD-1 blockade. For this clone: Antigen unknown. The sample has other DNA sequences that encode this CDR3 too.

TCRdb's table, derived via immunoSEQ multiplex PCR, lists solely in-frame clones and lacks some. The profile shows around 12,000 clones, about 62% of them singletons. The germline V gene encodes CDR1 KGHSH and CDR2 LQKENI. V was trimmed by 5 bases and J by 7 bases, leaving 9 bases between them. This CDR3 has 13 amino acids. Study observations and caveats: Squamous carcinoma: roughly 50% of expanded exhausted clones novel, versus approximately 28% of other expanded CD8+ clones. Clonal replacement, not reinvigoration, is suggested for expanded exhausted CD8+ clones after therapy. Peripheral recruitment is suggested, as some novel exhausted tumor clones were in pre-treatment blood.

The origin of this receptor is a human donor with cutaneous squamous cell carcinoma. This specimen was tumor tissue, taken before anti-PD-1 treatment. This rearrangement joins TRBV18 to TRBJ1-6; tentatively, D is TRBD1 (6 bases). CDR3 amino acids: CASSSDRNSPLHF. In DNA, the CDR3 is TGTGCCAGCTCATCGGACAGAAATTCACCCCTCCACTTT.